The 2 T cell receptor beta chains below were found in one sample sequenced in a study of T-cell memory formation after mild COVID-19. TCRdb fed the 5' RACE reads into MiXCR, producing one record per CDR3 protein. The sample contains 300,000 or so distinct CDR3 sequences, about 15% of which appear only once. Material for sequencing was PBMCs or a T cell subset sorted from them (not recorded which). The receptors here all came from a man younger than 35 who had mild COVID-19 (a few samples of this study predate the infection). Cell type and time point are not known.

Ten or more counts support this clonotype. This chain's CDR3 is CASSQAASGYEQYF. In DNA, the CDR3 is TGTGCCAGCAGCCAAGCCGCTTCGGGGTACGAGCAGTACTTC. V is TRBV4-2 and J is TRBJ2-7; D possibly corresponds to TRBD2 (5 bases). Germline V gene sequence: CDR1 LGHNA, CDR2 YNFKEQ. The CDR3 consists of 14 residues. V was cut by 1 base and J by 4 bases, with 11 bases left in between.

The genes are TRBV7-2 and TRBJ2-2; D ambiguous. In germline, CDR1 is SGHTA, CDR2 FQGNSA. Trimming removed 1 base at V and 5 bases at J, with 5 bases between. The CDR3 is 13 amino acids. The CDR3 DNA follows: TGTGCCAGCAGCTTAGAACGGACCGGGGAGCTGTTTTTT. Its protein product is CASSLERTGELFF.